This T cell receptor (beta chain) was retrieved from a study of blood T cell repertoires in COVID-19. Study summary: Sources were T cells, B-cell-depleted T cells, or PBMCs; the material itself was cDNA or gDNA.

Some clones are missing from TCRdb's copy, which holds only in-frame ones; the method was immunoSEQ multiplex PCR. The repertoire holds some 55,000 clones, with around 87% as singletons. The CDR3 spans 12 residues. Germline V gene data show CDR1 as MNHEY and CDR2 as SVGEGT. V lost 0 bases to trimming and J lost 9 bases; unmatched junction nucleotides: 1. The rearrangement links TRBV6-2 or TRBV6-3 to TRBJ1-2, with TRBD1 identical over 7 bases. The receptor comes from a man aged 55 to 69 with acute or convalescent COVID-19. Sequenced: peripheral blood. CDR3 bases: TGTGCCAGCAGTTACTCGGGACAGCGCTACACCTTC. Its translation: CASSYSGQRYTF.